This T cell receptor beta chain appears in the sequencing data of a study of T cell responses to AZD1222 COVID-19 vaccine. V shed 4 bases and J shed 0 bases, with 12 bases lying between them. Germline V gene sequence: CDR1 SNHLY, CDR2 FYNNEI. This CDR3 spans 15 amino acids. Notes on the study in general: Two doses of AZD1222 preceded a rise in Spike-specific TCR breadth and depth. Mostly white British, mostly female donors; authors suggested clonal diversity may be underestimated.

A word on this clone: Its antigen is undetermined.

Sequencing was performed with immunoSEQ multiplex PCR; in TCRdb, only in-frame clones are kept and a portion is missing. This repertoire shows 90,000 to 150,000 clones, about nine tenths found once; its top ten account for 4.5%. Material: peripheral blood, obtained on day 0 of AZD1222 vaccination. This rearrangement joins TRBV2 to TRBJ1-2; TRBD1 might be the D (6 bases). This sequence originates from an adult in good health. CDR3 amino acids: CASSGQVSSNYGYTF. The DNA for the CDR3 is TGTGCCAGCAGTGGACAGGTTAGCTCTAACTATGGCTACACCTTC.